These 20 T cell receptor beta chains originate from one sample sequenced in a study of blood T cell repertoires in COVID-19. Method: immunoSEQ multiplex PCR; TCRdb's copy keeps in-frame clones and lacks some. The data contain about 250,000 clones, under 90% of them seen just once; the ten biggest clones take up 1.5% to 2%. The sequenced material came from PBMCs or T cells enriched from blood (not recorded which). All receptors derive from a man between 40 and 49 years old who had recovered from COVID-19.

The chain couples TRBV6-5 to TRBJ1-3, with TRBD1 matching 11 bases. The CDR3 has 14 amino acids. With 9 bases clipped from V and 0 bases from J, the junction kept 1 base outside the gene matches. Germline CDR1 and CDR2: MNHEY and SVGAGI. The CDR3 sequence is CASGTGGSGNTIYF. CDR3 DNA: TGTGCCAGTGGGACAGGGGGCTCTGGAAACACCATATATTTT.

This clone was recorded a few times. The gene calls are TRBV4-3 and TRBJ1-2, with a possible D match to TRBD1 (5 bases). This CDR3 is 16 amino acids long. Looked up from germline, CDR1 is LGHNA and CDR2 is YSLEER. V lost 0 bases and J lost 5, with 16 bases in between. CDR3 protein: CASSQDRFSGGYGYTF. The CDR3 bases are TGCGCCAGCAGCCAAGATAGATTTTCGGGGGGGTATGGCTACACCTTC.

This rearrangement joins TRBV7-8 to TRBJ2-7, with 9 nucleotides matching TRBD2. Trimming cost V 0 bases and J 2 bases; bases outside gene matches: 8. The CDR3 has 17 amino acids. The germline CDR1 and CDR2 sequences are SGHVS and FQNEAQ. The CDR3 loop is CASSLAPAGGFAYEQYF. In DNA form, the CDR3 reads TGTGCCAGCAGCTTAGCGCCAGCGGGAGGATTCGCCTACGAGCAGTACTTC.

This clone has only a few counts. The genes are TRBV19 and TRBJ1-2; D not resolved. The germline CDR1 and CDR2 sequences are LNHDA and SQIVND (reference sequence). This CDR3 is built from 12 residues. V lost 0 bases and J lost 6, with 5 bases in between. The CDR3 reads CASSIERNGYTF. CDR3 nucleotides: TGTGCCAGTAGTATAGAGCGGAATGGCTACACCTTC.

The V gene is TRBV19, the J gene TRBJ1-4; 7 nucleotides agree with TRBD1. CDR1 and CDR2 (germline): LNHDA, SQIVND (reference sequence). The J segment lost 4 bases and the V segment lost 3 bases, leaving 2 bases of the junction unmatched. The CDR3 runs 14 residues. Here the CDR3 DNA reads TGTGCCAGTAGTATGGGACAGCTTAATGAAAAACTGTTTTTT. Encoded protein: CASSMGQLNEKLFF.

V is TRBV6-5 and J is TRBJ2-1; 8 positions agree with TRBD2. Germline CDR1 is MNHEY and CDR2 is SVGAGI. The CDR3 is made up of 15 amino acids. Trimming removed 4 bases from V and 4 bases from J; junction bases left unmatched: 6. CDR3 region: CASSLARGAYNEQFF. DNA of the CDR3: TGTGCCAGCAGTTTAGCGCGGGGGGCTTACAATGAGCAGTTCTTC.

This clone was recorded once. This CDR3 is CASSQGQGWFSQETQYF. The CDR3 DNA is TGTGCCAGCAGCCAAGGCCAGGGCTGGTTTTCTCAAGAGACCCAGTACTTC. J is TRBJ2-5 and V is TRBV14; D might be TRBD1 (5 bases). CDR3 length equals 17 residues. The germline V gene encodes CDR1 SGHDN and CDR2 FVKESK. Trimming took off 1 base at V and 2 bases at J, with 17 bases between the two ends. The variable domain in full, with the rest retrieved from reference TRBV14 and TRBJ2-5, is EAGVTQFPSHSVIEKGQTVTLRCDPISGHDNLYWYRRVMGKEIKFLLHFVKESKQDESGMPNNRFLAERTGGTYSTLKVQPAELEDSGVYFCASSQGQGWFSQETQYFGPGTRLLVL.

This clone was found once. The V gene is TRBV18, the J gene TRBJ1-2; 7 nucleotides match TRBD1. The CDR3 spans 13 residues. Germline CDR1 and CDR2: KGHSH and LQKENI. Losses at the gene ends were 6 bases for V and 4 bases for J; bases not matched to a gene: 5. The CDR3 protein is CASSRQGGYGYTF. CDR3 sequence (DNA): TGTGCCAGCTCCCGACAGGGAGGCTATGGCTACACCTTC.

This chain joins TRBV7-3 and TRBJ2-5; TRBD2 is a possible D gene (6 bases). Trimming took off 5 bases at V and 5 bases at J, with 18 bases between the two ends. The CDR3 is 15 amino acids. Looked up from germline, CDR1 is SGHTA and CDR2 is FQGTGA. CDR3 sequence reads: CASSRSGGRGETQYF. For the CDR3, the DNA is TGTGCCAGCAGCCGGTCTGGGGGTCGGGGGGAGACCCAGTACTTC.

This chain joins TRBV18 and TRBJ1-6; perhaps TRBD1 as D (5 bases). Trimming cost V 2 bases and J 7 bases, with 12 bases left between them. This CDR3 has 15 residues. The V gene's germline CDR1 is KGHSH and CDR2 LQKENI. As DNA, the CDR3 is TGTGCCAGCTCACCAGAGGCAGGGCCCAATTCACCCCTCCACTTT. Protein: CASSPEAGPNSPLHF.

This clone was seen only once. This CDR3 reads CASSLGRGKGYTF. The CDR3 nucleotides read TGTGCCAGCAGCTTAGGCAGGGGTAAAGGCTACACCTTC. The genes are TRBV11-2 and TRBJ1-2; D possibly corresponds to TRBD1 (6 bases). The V end was cut by 1 base, the J end by 8 bases, with 11 bases between. The CDR3 consists of 13 residues. From germline, CDR1 is SGHAT and CDR2 FQNNGV.

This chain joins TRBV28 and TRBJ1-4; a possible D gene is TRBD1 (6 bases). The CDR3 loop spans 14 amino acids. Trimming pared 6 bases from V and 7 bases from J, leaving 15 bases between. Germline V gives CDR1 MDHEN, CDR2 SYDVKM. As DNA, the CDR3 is TGTGCCAGCAGCGAAGGACAGCTAACTGAAAAACTGTTTTTT. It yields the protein CASSEGQLTEKLFF.

The CDR3 nucleotides read TGTGCCAGCAGTGAAGCCGCCAGCGCTGGCTACACCTTC. Protein sequence: CASSEAASAGYTF. The chain has TRBV2 and TRBJ1-2; D is unresolved. Germline loops: CDR1 SNHLY, CDR2 FYNNEI. There are 13 residues in the CDR3. V gave up 0 bases and J gave up 7 bases, with 9 bases separating them. The full variable domain, in which reference TRBV2 and TRBJ1-2 provide the parts outside the CDR3, is EPEVTQTPSHQVTQMGQEVILRCVPISNHLYFYWYRQILGQKVEFLVSFYNNEISEKSEIFDDQFSVERPDGSNFTLKIRSTKLEDSAMYFCASSEAASAGYTFGSGTRLTVV.

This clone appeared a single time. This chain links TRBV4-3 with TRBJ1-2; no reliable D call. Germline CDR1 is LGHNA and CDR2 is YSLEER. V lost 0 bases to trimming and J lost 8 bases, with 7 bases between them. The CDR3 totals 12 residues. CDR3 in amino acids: CASSQDREGYTF. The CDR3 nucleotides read TGCGCCAGCAGCCAAGATCGGGAGGGCTACACCTTC.

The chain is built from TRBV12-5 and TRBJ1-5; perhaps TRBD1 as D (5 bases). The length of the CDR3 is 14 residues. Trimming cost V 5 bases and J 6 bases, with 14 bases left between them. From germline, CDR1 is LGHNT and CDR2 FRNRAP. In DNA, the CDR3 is TGTGCTAGTGGTATTGGACTAGGGACTCAGCCCCAGCATTTT. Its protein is CASGIGLGTQPQHF.

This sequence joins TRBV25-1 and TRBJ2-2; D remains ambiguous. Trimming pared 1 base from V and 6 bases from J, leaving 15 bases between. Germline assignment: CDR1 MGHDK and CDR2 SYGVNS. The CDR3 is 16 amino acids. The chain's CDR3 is CASSESYTIRAGELFF. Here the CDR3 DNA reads TGTGCCAGCAGTGAATCATATACAATCCGGGCCGGGGAGCTGTTTTTT.

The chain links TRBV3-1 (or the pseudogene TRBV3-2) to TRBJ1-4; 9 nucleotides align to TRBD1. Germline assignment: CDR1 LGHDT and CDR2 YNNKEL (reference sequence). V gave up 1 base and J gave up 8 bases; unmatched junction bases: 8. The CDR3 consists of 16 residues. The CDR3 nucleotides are TGTGCCAGCAGCCAAGGGGTGACAGGGGGGGGCGAAAAACTGTTTTTT. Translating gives CASSQGVTGGGEKLFF.

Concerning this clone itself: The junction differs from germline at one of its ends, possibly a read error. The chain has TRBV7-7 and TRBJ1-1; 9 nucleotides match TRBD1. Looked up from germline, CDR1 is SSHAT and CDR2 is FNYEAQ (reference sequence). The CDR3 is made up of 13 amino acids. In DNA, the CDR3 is TGTGCTAGCAGCTCGGACAGGGGAGCTGAAGCTTTCTTT. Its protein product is CASSSDRGAEAFF.

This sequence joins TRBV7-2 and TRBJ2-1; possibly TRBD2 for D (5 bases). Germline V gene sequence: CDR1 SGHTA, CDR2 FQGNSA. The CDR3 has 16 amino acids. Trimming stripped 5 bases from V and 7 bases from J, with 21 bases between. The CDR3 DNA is TGTGCCAGCAGCGAACCCAGAGGCCCCGGCGGGAATGAGCAGTTCTTC. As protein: CASSEPRGPGGNEQFF.

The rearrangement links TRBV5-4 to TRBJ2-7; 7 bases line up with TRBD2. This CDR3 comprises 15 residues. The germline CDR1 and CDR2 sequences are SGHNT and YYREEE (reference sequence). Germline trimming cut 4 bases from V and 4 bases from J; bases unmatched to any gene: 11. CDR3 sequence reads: CASSPGLAEGYEQYF. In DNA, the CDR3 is TGTGCCAGCAGCCCCGGTCTAGCGGAGGGGTACGAGCAGTACTTC.